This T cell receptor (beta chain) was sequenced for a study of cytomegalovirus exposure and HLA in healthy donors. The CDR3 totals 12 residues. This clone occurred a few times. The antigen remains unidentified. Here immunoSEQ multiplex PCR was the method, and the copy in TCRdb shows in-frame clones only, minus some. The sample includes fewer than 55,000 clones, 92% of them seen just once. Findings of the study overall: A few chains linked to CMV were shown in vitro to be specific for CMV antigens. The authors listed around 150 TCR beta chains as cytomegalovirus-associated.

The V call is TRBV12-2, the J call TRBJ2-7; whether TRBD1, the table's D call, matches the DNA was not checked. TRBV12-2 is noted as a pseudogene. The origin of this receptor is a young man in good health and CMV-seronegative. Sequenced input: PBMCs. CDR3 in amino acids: CATPRGSREQYF. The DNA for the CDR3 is TGTGCAACCCCTAGGGGCAGTCGCGAGCAGTACTTC.